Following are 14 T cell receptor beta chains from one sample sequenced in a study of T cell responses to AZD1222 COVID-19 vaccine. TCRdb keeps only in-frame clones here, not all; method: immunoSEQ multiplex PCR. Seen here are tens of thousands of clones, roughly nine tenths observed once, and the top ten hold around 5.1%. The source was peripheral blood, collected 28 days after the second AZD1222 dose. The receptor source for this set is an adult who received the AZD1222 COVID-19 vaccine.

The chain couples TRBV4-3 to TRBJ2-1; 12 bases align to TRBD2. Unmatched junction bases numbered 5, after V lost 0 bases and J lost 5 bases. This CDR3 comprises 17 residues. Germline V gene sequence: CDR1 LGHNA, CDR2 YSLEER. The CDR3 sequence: CASSQDRGLAGDNEQFF. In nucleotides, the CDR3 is TGCGCCAGCAGCCAAGATCGGGGACTAGCGGGCGACAATGAGCAGTTCTTC.

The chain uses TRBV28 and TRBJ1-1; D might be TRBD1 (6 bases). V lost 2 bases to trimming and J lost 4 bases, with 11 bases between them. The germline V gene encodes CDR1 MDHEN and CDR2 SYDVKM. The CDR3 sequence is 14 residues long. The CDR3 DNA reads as TGTGCCAGCAGTTTAAGTTTAGGGGGCACTGAAGCTTTCTTT. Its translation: CASSLSLGGTEAFF.

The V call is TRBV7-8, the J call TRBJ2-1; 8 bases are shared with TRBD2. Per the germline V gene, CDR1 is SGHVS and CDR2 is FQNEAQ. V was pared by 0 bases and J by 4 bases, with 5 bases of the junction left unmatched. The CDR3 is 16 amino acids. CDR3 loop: CASSLAGLGGYNEQFF. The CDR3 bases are TGTGCCAGCAGCTTAGCGGGACTAGGAGGGTACAATGAGCAGTTCTTC. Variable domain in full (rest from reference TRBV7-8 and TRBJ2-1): GAGVSQSPRYKVAKRGQDVALRCDPISGHVSLFWYQQALGQGPEFLTYFQNEAQLDKSGLPSDRFFAERPEGSVSTLKIQRTQQEDSAVYLCASSLAGLGGYNEQFFGPGTRLTVL.

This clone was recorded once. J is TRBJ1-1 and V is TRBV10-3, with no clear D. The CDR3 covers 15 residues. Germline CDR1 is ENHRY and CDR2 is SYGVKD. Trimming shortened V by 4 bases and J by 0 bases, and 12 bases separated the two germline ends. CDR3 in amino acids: CAISGSGPLNTEAFF. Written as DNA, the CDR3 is TGTGCCATCAGTGGAAGTGGACCGCTGAACACTGAAGCTTTCTTT.

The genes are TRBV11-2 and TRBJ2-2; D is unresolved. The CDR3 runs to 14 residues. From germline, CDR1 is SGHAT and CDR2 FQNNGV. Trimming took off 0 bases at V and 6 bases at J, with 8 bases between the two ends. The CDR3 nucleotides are TGTGCCAGCAGCTTAGATTCGGCGGCCGGGGAGCTGTTTTTT. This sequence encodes CASSLDSAAGELFF.

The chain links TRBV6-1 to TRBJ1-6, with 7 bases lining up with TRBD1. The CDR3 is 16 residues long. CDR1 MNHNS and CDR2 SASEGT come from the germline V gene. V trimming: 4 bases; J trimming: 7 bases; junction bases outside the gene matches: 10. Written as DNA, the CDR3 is TGTGCCAGCAGTGCGATGACAGGGCTCCTCAATTCACCCCTCCACTTT. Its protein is CASSAMTGLLNSPLHF.

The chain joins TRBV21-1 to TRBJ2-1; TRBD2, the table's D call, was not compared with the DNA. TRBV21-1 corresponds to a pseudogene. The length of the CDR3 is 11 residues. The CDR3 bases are TGTGCCAGAGAGGACTCCGGTGAGCAGTTCTTC. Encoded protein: CAREDSGEQFF.

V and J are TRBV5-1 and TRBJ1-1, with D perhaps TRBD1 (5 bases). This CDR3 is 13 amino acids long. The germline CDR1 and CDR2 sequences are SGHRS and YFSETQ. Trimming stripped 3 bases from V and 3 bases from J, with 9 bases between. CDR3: CASSYGGDTEAFF. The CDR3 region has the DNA TGCGCCAGCAGCTACGGGGGGGACACTGAAGCTTTCTTT.

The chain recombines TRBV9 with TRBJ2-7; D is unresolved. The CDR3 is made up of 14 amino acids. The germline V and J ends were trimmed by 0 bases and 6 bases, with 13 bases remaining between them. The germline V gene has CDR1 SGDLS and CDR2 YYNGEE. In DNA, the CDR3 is TGTGCCAGCAGCGTAGAGGGTGTTTTTTCCGAGCAGTACTTC. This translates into CASSVEGVFSEQYF.

CDR3 in amino acids: CASSPGDIQYF. The CDR3 coding sequence is TGTGCCAGCTCACCCGGAGACATTCAGTACTTC. The chain combines TRBV18 with TRBJ2-4; D is unresolved. The CDR3 spans 11 residues. Germline V lookup: CDR1 KGHSH, CDR2 LQKENI. The V end was cut by 3 bases, the J end by 8 bases, with 5 bases between.

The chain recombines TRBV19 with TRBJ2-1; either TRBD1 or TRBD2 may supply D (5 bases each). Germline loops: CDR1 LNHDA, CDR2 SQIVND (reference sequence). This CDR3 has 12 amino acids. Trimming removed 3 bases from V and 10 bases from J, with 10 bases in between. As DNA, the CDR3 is TGTGCCAGTAGTATGCAGAGGGGCGAGCAGTTCTTC. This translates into CASSMQRGEQFF.

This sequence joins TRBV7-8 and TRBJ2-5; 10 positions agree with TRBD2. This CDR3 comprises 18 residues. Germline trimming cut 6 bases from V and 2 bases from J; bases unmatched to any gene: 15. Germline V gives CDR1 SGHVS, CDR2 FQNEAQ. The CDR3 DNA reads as TGTGCCAGCAGTCAGGGGGCTAGCGGGAGCGCGACGCAAGAGACCCAGTACTTC. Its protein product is CASSQGASGSATQETQYF.

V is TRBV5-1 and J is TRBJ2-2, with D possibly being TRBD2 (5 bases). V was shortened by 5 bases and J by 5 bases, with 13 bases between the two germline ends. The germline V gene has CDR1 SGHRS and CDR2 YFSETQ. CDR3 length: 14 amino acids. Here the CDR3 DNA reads TGCGCCAGCAGTCCTCTGACGGGGACCGGGGAGCTGTTTTTT. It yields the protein CASSPLTGTGELFF.

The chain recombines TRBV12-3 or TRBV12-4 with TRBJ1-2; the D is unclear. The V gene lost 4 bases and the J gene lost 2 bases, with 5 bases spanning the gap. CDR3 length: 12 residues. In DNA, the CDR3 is TGTGCCAGCAGTTCGGTAAACTATGGCTACACCTTC. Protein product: CASSSVNYGYTF.